Listed here are 12 T cell receptor beta chains from one sample, sequenced in a study of immune evolution from preneoplasia to lung adenocarcinoma. The assay was immunoSEQ multiplex PCR, and TCRdb's table has in-frame clones only and misses some. The sample lists 37,000 or so clones; around 74% were seen once. Material: FFPE invasive lung adenocarcinoma tissue. These receptors came from a person in their sixties or seventies with lung adenocarcinoma.

The V and J genes are TRBV9 and TRBJ2-3, with TRBD1 matching over 7 bases. Looked up from germline, CDR1 is SGDLS and CDR2 is YYNGEE. This CDR3 has 15 residues. The junction had 3 bases not matched to a gene; V was cut back by 1 base and J by 1 base. The CDR3 DNA follows: TGTGCCAGCAGCGTAAGGACAGGAGGCACAGATACGCAGTATTTT. This sequence encodes CASSVRTGGTDTQYF.

The V call is TRBV5-5, the J call TRBJ1-5, with no clear D. V gave up 5 bases and J gave up 10 bases, with 19 bases separating them. CDR1 and CDR2 from the germline V gene are SGHKS and YYEKEE (reference sequence). The CDR3 runs to 14 residues. CDR3 sequence: CASSLEGSYGPQHF. CDR3 DNA: TGTGCCAGCAGTCTGGAGGGTTCCTATGGTCCCCAGCATTTT.

The rearrangement uses TRBV6-4 and TRBJ2-2; D is ambiguous. The CDR3 is made up of 13 amino acids. The V and J ends lost 2 bases and 4 bases respectively, with 5 bases between them. In germline, CDR1 is MRHNA, CDR2 SNTAGT. The CDR3 protein is CASSDRSTGELFF. In DNA, the CDR3 is TGTGCCAGCAGTGACCGGAGCACCGGGGAGCTGTTTTTT.

The chain is built from TRBV19 and TRBJ1-2; D perhaps matches TRBD1 (6 bases). Trimming removed 5 bases from V and 4 bases from J, with 17 bases in between. Germline V gives CDR1 LNHDA, CDR2 SQIVND (reference sequence). This CDR3 comprises 15 residues. The CDR3 DNA reads TGTGCCAGTAGTGTCTCACAGGGATCCGGCTATGGCTACACCTTC. This sequence encodes CASSVSQGSGYGYTF.

The chain joins TRBV7-2 to TRBJ2-1, with D perhaps matching TRBD1 or TRBD2 (5 bases each). Germline lookup yields CDR1 SGHTA and CDR2 FQGNSA. The CDR3 is 14 amino acids. V lost 1 base to trimming and J lost 5 bases, with 9 bases between them. The CDR3, as DNA: TGTGCCAGCAGCTTAGTTTCGGGACACAATGAGCAGTTCTTC. Its protein product is CASSLVSGHNEQFF.

CDR3 nucleotide sequence: TGTGCCAGCAGTTTAGGGACTATGGGCGAGCAGTACTTC. Translating gives CASSLGTMGEQYF. The genes are TRBV27 and TRBJ2-7, with TRBD2 identical over 7 bases. The CDR3 consists of 13 residues. Per germline, CDR1 MNHEY and CDR2 SMNVEV (reference sequence). Trimming removed 2 bases from V and 6 bases from J; junction bases left unmatched: 4.

This clone was observed a handful of times. The chain carries TRBV10-3 and TRBJ2-5, with 10 bases that match TRBD2. The CDR3 sequence is 14 residues long. Germline CDR1 reads ENHRY; CDR2 reads SYGVKD. The CDR3 nucleotides read TGTGCTACTCGGGGGACTAGCGTACGGGAGACCCAGTACTTC. This sequence encodes CATRGTSVRETQYF.

The chain carries TRBV2 and TRBJ2-7, with TRBD2 identical over 7 bases. The ends lost 1 base at V and 5 bases at J; junction bases unmatched: 5. CDR1 is SNHLY, CDR2 FYNNEI, per germline. CDR3 length: 14 residues. CDR3 sequence reads: CASSEGGGYDEQYF. Here the CDR3 DNA reads TGTGCCAGCAGTGAAGGCGGGGGATACGACGAGCAGTACTTC.

The gene calls are TRBV7-9 and TRBJ2-5, with 9 bases lining up with TRBD1. Per germline, CDR1 SEHNR and CDR2 FQNEAQ (reference sequence). Trimming at V came to 5 bases and at J to 9 bases, leaving 16 bases not matched to a gene. The CDR3 contains 16 residues. As DNA, the CDR3 is TGTGCCAGCAGCCCTCCTGACAGGGGGGTCGGTTTGGCCCAGTACTTC. It specifies CASSPPDRGVGLAQYF.

The rearrangement joins TRBV16 to TRBJ2-1; weak D call: TRBD1 (5 bases). The CDR3 is made up of 15 amino acids. Trimming stripped 3 bases from V and 5 bases from J, with 14 bases between. Per germline, CDR1 KGHSY and CDR2 FQNENV. The CDR3 is CASSQQTDMNNEQFF. Written as DNA, the CDR3 is TGTGCCAGCAGCCAGCAGACAGATATGAACAATGAGCAGTTCTTC.

The V gene is TRBV21-1, the J gene TRBJ2-1; the D call in the table, TRBD2, was not verified against the DNA. TRBV21-1 is noted as a pseudogene. The CDR3 length is 20 residues. The CDR3 sequence is CASSAAGLAGGPHPYNEQFF. The CDR3 DNA sequence: TGTGCCAGCAGCGCTGCAGGGCTAGCGGGAGGCCCTCACCCTTACAATGAGCAGTTCTTC.

The V call is TRBV5-4, the J call TRBJ2-1, with TRBD2 matching 14 bases. The trim removed 3 bases at V and 8 bases at J, leaving 7 bases unmatched. The germline V gene has CDR1 SGHNT and CDR2 YYREEE (reference sequence). This CDR3 comprises 16 residues. The CDR3 nucleotides are TGTGCCAGCAGCTCAACCAGACTAGCGGGAGGGGATGAGCAGTTCTTC. Translated, it gives CASSSTRLAGGDEQFF.